This record covers a single T cell receptor beta chain. Its matching antigen is unknown. This sample was included in a study of shared clonotypes between healthy human individuals. As for the study in general: Per-donor plates numbered three CD4 naive, three CD4 memory, two CD8 naive and one CD8 memory.

Naive CD8 cells comprised CD45RO-negative, CCR7-positively selected cells, excluding terminally differentiated effector memory CD45RA+ cells. The data were produced by immunoSEQ multiplex PCR, yet TCRdb's version contains in-frame clones alone and is incomplete. Seen here are millions of clones, roughly 94% observed once, and the top ten hold about 1.1%. The CDR3 sequence is 13 residues long. Germline-derived CDR1 and CDR2 are SGHDT and YYEEEE. Trimming removed 4 bases from V and 6 bases from J; junction bases left unmatched: 6. Study-level findings and limits: The authors sampled blood alone, and tissue repertoires likely differ.

The sequencing sample was made of naive CD8+ T cells sorted from blood. This TCR was recovered from a man between 18 and 35 years old in good health. The chain has TRBV5-6 and TRBJ2-7, with 8 positions matching TRBD1. In nucleotides, the CDR3 is TGTGCCAGCAGCCGACGGACAGGGATCGAGCAGTACTTC. Encoded protein: CASSRRTGIEQYF.